A single sample is the source of the 11 T cell receptor beta chains below, sequenced in a study of T-cell reconstitution after alpha-beta-depleted transplantation in children. A TCRbeta library incorporating unique molecular identifiers was prepared. One entry per CDR3 protein results from TCRdb running MiXCR on the PCR reads. The sample records about 1,000,000 distinct CDR3 sequences, 25% to 35% being singletons. The input for sequencing was PBMCs, mostly from graft donor cells, taken 360 days after TCRalphabeta/CD19-depleted stem cell transplant. The receptors were gathered from a boy in the first two years of life who had a stem cell transplant for SCID, so the T cells may come from the graft donor.

The table lists this clonotype with a few counts. The genes are TRBV12-3 or TRBV12-4 and TRBJ2-1; D gene unclear. V shed 1 base and J shed 15 bases, with 10 bases lying between them. This CDR3 comprises 11 residues. As DNA, the CDR3 is TGTGCCAGCAGTTTAGGAGAGGAACCGTTCTTC. It encodes CASSLGEEPFF.

The V and J genes are TRBV12-3 or TRBV12-4 and TRBJ2-1; the D gene is possibly TRBD1 (6 bases). V was shortened by 1 base and J by 8 bases, with 9 bases between the two germline ends. The CDR3 totals 13 residues. In DNA, the CDR3 is TGTGCCAGCAGTTTAGACAGGGTAGATGAGCAGTTCTTC. Amino acids: CASSLDRVDEQFF.

This clonotype came up a few times. This rearrangement joins TRBV5-5 to TRBJ2-5, with TRBD1 identical over 8 bases. The V gene end was trimmed by 4 bases and the J gene end by 5 bases; junction bases not matched to a gene: 7. This CDR3 contains 14 residues. CDR1 and CDR2 from the germline V gene are SGHKS and YYEKEE (reference sequence). CDR3 amino acids: CASSHITGGETQYF. In nucleotides, the CDR3 is TGTGCCAGCAGCCACATTACAGGGGGGGAGACCCAGTACTTC.

This clonotype was seen more than once but under ten times. The chain carries TRBV7-9 and TRBJ2-5; TRBD2 aligns across 8 bases. CDR1 is SEHNR and CDR2 is FQNEAQ in the germline V gene (reference sequence). CDR3 size: 16 residues. V lost 5 bases to trimming and J lost 5 bases; unmatched junction nucleotides: 13. The chain's CDR3 is CASSRKAGVEWETQYF. The CDR3 DNA sequence: TGTGCCAGCAGCCGTAAAGCGGGGGTTGAATGGGAGACCCAGTACTTC.

This clonotype has a handful of counts. This chain links TRBV27 with TRBJ1-2, with D unclear. V lost 0 bases and J 5 bases, leaving 10 bases between the germline ends. Germline V gives CDR1 MNHEY, CDR2 SMNVEV (reference sequence). This CDR3 is built from 14 residues. The CDR3: CASSLSFDIYGYTF. The CDR3 DNA follows: TGTGCCAGCAGTTTATCCTTCGATATATATGGCTACACCTTC.

J is TRBJ2-3 and V is TRBV20-1, with TRBD2 identical over 9 bases. Germline V gene lookup returns CDR1 DFQATT and CDR2 SNEGSKA (reference sequence). Losses at the gene ends were 3 bases for V and 4 bases for J; bases not matched to a gene: 8. CDR3 length equals 15 residues. DNA for the CDR3: TGCAGTGCTAGTCGCCTAGCGGGGAGGGCAGATACGCAGTATTTT. Its protein product is CSASRLAGRADTQYF.

The V gene is TRBV7-3, the J gene TRBJ2-3, with D unresolved. This CDR3 is built from 15 residues. The germline CDR1 and CDR2 sequences are SGHTA and FQGTGA. The V gene lost 2 bases and the J gene lost 4 bases, with 13 bases spanning the gap. The CDR3 protein is CASSLFGVLADTQYF. DNA for the CDR3: TGTGCCAGCAGCTTATTTGGGGTTTTGGCAGATACGCAGTATTTT.

The chain carries TRBV12-3 or TRBV12-4 and TRBJ2-3, with D hard to call. The length of the CDR3 is 14 residues. The germline V and J ends were trimmed by 1 base and 7 bases, with 12 bases remaining between them. The CDR3 region has the DNA TGTGCCAGCAGTTTAGGGCTAGTACCCAATACGCAGTATTTT. It specifies CASSLGLVPNTQYF.

This clonotype was seen only a few times. The V and J genes are TRBV12-3 or TRBV12-4 and TRBJ2-7, with D tentatively TRBD2 (7 bases). V was cut by 6 bases and J by 6 bases, with 24 bases left in between. This CDR3 is 16 amino acids long. CDR3 coding DNA: TGTGCCAGCAGCCTCGGTCGAGGGGGGGCGGGTTTCGAGCAGTACTTC. Translated, it gives CASSLGRGGAGFEQYF.

This clonotype has just a few counts. The chain uses TRBV6-5 and TRBJ1-2, with D possibly matching TRBD1 (5 bases). CDR3 size: 14 residues. CDR1 is MNHEY, CDR2 SVGAGI, per germline. With 0 bases removed from V and 4 bases from J, the gap between germline ends came to 9 bases. This CDR3 reads CASSYSGGSYGYTF. DNA for the CDR3: TGTGCCAGCAGTTACTCGGGGGGTTCCTATGGCTACACCTTC.

This chain connects TRBV5-1 to TRBJ1-1; D gene unclear. CDR1 is SGHRS, CDR2 YFSETQ, per germline. There are 15 residues in the CDR3. The V end was cut by 0 bases, the J end by 4 bases, with 13 bases between. CDR3 bases: TGCGCCAGCAGCTTGGGTCCCGCAGTACCCACTGAAGCTTTCTTT. It translates to CASSLGPAVPTEAFF.